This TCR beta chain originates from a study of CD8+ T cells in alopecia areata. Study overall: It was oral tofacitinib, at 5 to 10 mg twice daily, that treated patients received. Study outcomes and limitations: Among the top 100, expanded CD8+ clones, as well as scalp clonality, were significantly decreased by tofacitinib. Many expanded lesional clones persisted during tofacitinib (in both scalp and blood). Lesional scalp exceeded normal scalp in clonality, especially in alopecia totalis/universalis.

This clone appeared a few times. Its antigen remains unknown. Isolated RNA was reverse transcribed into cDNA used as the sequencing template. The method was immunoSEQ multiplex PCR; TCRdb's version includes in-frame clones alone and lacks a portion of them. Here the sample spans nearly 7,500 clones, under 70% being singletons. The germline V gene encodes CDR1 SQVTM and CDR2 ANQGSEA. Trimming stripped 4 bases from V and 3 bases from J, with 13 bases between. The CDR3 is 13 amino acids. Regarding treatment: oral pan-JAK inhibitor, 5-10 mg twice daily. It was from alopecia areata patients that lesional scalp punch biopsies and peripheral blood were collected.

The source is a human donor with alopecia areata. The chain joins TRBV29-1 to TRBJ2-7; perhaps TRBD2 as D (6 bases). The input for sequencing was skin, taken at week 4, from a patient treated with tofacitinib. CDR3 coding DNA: TGCAGCGTTGCAGCGGGCACCGTCTACGAGCAGTACTTC. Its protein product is CSVAAGTVYEQYF.